This T cell receptor beta chain originates from a study of blood T cell repertoires in COVID-19. Study as a whole: Samples came from the United States, Italy and Spain, spanning acute and convalescent COVID-19. The analysed material was cDNA or gDNA that came from T cells, B-cell-depleted T cells, or PBMCs.

Libraries were prepared by immunoSEQ multiplex PCR; TCRdb keeps only in-frame clonotypes and omits some of them. The table includes 95,000 to 120,000 clones, about 80% detected once. The CDR3 is 17 residues long. CDR1 is KGHSH and CDR2 is LQKENI in the germline V gene. Germline trimming cut 0 bases from V and 4 bases from J; bases unmatched to any gene: 9. The receptor was derived from a woman in her forties with acute or convalescent COVID-19. The V gene is TRBV18, the J gene TRBJ1-1; 9 bases are shared with TRBD1. Sequencing input: peripheral blood. The CDR3 region has the DNA TGTGCCAGCTCACCACCGAACAGGGGGCTTTGGGGCACTGAAGCTTTCTTT. It codes for CASSPPNRGLWGTEAFF.